The source of this TCR beta chain is a study of radiation and T cells in renal cell carcinoma. The method was immunoSEQ multiplex PCR; TCRdb's version includes in-frame clones alone and lacks a portion of them. The sample includes 18,000 or so clones, about three fifths of them seen just once. Described treatment: treatment-naive control, cytoreductive nephrectomy. Notes on this clone: Its antigen is as yet unknown.

Overall study results and limits: Only small tumor regions of 0.95 to 1 g were sampled.

V trimming: 5 bases; J trimming: 1 base; junction bases outside the gene matches: 2. The CDR3 is 15 residues long. Germline loops: CDR1 MNHNY, CDR2 SVGAGI (reference sequence). The TCR sequence derives from a man aged 45-60 years with renal cell carcinoma. This sequence joins TRBV6-6 and TRBJ2-2, with 9 bases fitting TRBD1. The sample here was tumor tissue, taken from a patient whose treatment was nephrectomy without radiotherapy. The CDR3 region has the DNA TGTGCCAGCAGTACGGGACAGGGGAACACCGGGGAGCTGTTTTTT. The encoded protein is CASSTGQGNTGELFF.